Sequencing of this T cell receptor beta chain was carried out in a study of human T cells and chemical hapten exposure (dated by TCRdb to the early 2020s). Background for the entire study: For sensitization, 2% DPC in acetone was applied to a roughly 2 cm by roughly 2 cm area of upper inner arm skin. Throughout the approximately 23-week study period, patients were also given weekly therapeutic DPC doses on the scalp. Patch testing on the upper back used Finn chambers containing 0.01% DPC, with scoring done after 6 days according to International Contact Dermatitis Research Group standards. The mostly female patient cohort included alopecia areata with under or over 50% scalp involvement, alopecia totalis and alopecia universalis. The libraries were sequenced as a pool, and the TCR yield per sample differed mostly because of small variations in library volumes within the pool. Peripheral blood TCR repertoire changes were tracked in vivo in alopecia patients during primary and secondary sensitization to the hapten diphenylcyclopropenone (DPC). Blood samples were taken from patients before sensitization (week 0) and at 2, 6 and about 24 weeks after DPC sensitization. Blood for TCR sequencing was provided by twenty-nine alopecia patients at one to four time points (pre-sensitization, 2, 6 and 24 weeks). Results the study describes overall, beyond this receptor: All patients had alopecia, a presumed autoimmune disease, so their immune response might differ from that of healthy individuals. After repeated subsampling, the strength of the expansion versus patch-test correlation and the threshold at which it became significant changed. Compared with pre-sensitization or healthy control sets, expanded TCRs formed significantly more large CDR3 similarity clusters, which is consistent with antigen-driven responses. No change with DPC sensitization was found in the number of TCRs above 1 in 1000 frequency, and no evidence of global repertoire structure alterations was found. Patch test score correlated positively with the number of PT1 expanded TCRs, reaching significance at thresholds 8, 16 and 32 but not at 4.

Library generation was performed with RACE. The run used a NextSeq 500. During library preparation, unique molecular identifiers were attached to individual cDNA molecules so that TCRs could be counted quantitatively and reproducibly. Both TCR alpha and TCR beta chains were sequenced from each blood RNA sample. Concerning the study's data processing: Samples had a median of approximately 96,000 TCRs, with a range from 23,224 to 690,600. The Decombinator software suite was used to annotate the V, J and CDR3 of the TCR reads. To make PS versus PT1 abundance plots, every sample was subsampled to the same number of TCRs (28,000). Expanded TCRs were defined as absent before sensitization and observed at least eight times at the 2-week time point. TCRdb reran the public reads through fastp at Q25 and MiXCR, keeping productive beta chains. Entries are consolidated by CDR3 protein sequence, retaining the most common genes and DNA. The authors' filters were not applied to this entry. This sample holds about 64,000 distinct CDR3 sequences; around 10% were observed only once. The ten largest clonotypes hold more than 2% of the sample.

The time point label on this specimen signifies: patch test 3, about 24 weeks after DPC sensitization. Sample treatment or condition, as interpreted from the label and publication: therapeutic diphenylcyclopropenone sensitization with weekly scalp DPC. Blood at each patch-test visit was drawn before the patch test was applied. To be eligible, patients had to be aged 18 to 70, diagnosed with alopecia and judged suitable for DPC therapy, while pregnant patients were excluded. Total RNA was extracted from unfractionated whole blood collected in Tempus Blood RNA tubes. In its sample, this clonotype was seen a few times. The antigen it recognizes is unknown. There are no base qualities to consult, and no much larger clone falls within one base. Material: whole blood, obtained in connection with sensitization to the hapten diphenylcyclopropenone (DPC). The sequence was collected from a woman aged 25 to 39 with alopecia areata. Some clones in this sample may be carry-over from other donors' samples.

The CDR3 protein is CASSPPPWRVGAFF. The bases read TGTGCCAGCAGTCCCCCCCCGTGGCGGGTTGGGGCTTTCTTT. The rearranged chain carries TRBV27 and TRBJ1-1, with the D gene not confidently named. The CDR3 contains 14 residues, cysteine and phenylalanine counted. Only CDR3 DNA remains: 42 bases, in frame from the first base. V is shortened by 5 bases, J by 11 bases, and the region joining them spans 21 bases. According to the germline V gene (reference sequence), CDR1 reads MNHEY and CDR2 reads SMNVEV.